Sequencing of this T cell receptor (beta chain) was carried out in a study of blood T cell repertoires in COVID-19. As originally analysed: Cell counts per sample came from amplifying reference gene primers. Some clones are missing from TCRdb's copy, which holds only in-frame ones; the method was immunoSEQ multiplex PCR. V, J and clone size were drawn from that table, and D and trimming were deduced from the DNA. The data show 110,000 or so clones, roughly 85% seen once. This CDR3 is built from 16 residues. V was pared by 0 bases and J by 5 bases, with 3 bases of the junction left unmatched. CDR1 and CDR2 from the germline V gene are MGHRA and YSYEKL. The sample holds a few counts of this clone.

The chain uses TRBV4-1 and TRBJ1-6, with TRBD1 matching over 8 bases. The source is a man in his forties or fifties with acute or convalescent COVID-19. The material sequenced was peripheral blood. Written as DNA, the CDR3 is TGCGCCAGCAGCCAAGATCAACAGGGGGATAATTCACCCCTCCACTTT. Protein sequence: CASSQDQQGDNSPLHF.